The rows below give T cell receptor beta chains drawn from one sample of a study of T cell responses to AZD1222 COVID-19 vaccine. Clones were read by immunoSEQ multiplex PCR, and TCRdb kept only the in-frame ones, dropping some. The sample comprises approximately 180,000 clones, over 80% of which are singletons, and about 4.3% rests with the top ten. The sample was peripheral blood, taken 28 days after the second dose of the MenACWY control vaccine. These receptors were collected from an adult who received the MenACWY meningococcal vaccine as a control. The CDR3 runs from the conserved cysteine through the conserved F or W. D genes are given only for firm matches. The size of a clone is reported for some rows only, either as once, few or many, or as a class for expanded clones.

J gene,clone size,V gene,D gene,CDR3 DNA,CDR3 protein
TRBJ1-1,.,TRBV28,.,TGTGCCAGCGGGCCCTTGAACACTGAAGCTTTCTTT,CASGPLNTEAFF
TRBJ1-6,.,TRBV18,TRBD1,TGTGCCAGCTCAACTAGTACAGGGGGTCCTAATTCACCCCTCCACTTT,CASSTSTGGPNSPLHF
TRBJ2-2,once,TRBV11-3,TRBD2,TGTGCCAGCAGCGCGGGACCGGGACTAGCAAATAGCACCGGGGAGCTGTTTTTT,CASSAGPGLANSTGELFF
TRBJ1-2,.,TRBV27,.,TGTGCCAGCAGCCGAACCAGGGCTAACTATGGCTACACCTTC,CASSRTRANYGYTF
TRBJ2-7,.,TRBV7-2,TRBD2,TGTGCCAGCAGCTTAGCTCTGGGACTAGCGGGAGGGCCTACCTACTTC,CASSLALGLAGGPTYF
TRBJ1-4,.,TRBV30,TRBD1,TGTGCCTGGAACCCCGCCGGGACAGGGAATGAAAAACTGTTTTTT,CAWNPAGTGNEKLFF
TRBJ2-1,once,TRBV3-1/TRBV3-2,.,TGTGCCAGCAGCCAAGCACAGGGACCCTACAATGAGCAGTTCTTC,CASSQAQGPYNEQFF
TRBJ2-7,.,TRBV30,.,TGTGCCTGGACTCTCACTGTCGGGTCCGAGCAGTACTTC,CAWTLTVGSEQYF
TRBJ2-4,.,TRBV14,.,TGTGCCAGCAGCCAAGGGACATCAGCCAAAAACATTCAGTACTTC,CASSQGTSAKNIQYF
TRBJ2-6,.,TRBV21-1,.,TGTGCCAGCAGAAATATGAGCTCTGGGGCCAACGTCCTGACTTTC,CASRNMSSGANVLTF
TRBJ2-7,.,TRBV6-5,TRBD1,TGTGCCAGCAGTAGAACAGGGGTAAACTACGAGCAGTACTTC,CASSRTGVNYEQYF
TRBJ1-5,.,TRBV27,.,TGTGCCAGCATTGGGGGTCGAAATCAGCCCCAGCATTTT,CASIGGRNQPQHF
TRBJ1-5,once,TRBV6-2/TRBV6-3,TRBD1,TGTGCCAGCAGCCATCTGACAGGGGGCGCGTATAGCAATCAGCCCCAGCATTTT,CASSHLTGGAYSNQPQHF
TRBJ1-3,.,TRBV7-8,.,TGTGCCAGCAGCTTAATTCTTGGAAACACCATATATTTT,CASSLILGNTIYF
TRBJ1-3,.,TRBV12-3/TRBV12-4,.,TGTGCCACCCGCCCAACTGGAAACACCATATATTTT,CATRPTGNTIYF
TRBJ1-5,few,TRBV10-3,TRBD1,TGTGCCATCGGTCGAGGGGGCGAGATTCAGCCCCAGCATTTT,CAIGRGGEIQPQHF
TRBJ1-2,.,TRBV28,.,TGTGCCAGCAGTCCGGCAGCAGGCAGCCTTTATGGCTACACCTTC,CASSPAAGSLYGYTF
TRBJ1-2,.,TRBV29-1,.,TGCAGCGTTGACACGGGCCCATCCACTGGCTACACCTTC,CSVDTGPSTGYTF
TRBJ1-3,.,TRBV11-2,.,TGTGCCAGCAGCTTAGAATGGAGTAGTCAGGCCCCTGGAAACACCATATATTTT,CASSLEWSSQAPGNTIYF
TRBJ1-5,.,TRBV19,TRBD1,TGTGCCAGTAACATCGACAGGGATGATTATCAGCCCCAGCATTTT,CASNIDRDDYQPQHF
TRBJ1-2,.,TRBV28,TRBD1,TGTGCCAGCAGTTTCCGACAGGGGGCTCAACATGGCTACACCTTC,CASSFRQGAQHGYTF
TRBJ2-6,.,TRBV19,TRBD2,TGTGCCAGTAGTATCCCCGCGGGGGAGAGCGACGGTGGGGCCAACGTCCTGACTTTC,CASSIPAGESDGGANVLTF
TRBJ2-2,.,TRBV6-2/TRBV6-3,.,TGTGCCAGCAGTTACCCGTTGGTCGCAGGCTCGAACACCGGGGAGCTGTTTTTT,CASSYPLVAGSNTGELFF
TRBJ1-3,.,TRBV5-1,.,TGCGCCAGCAGCTTGTTAACAAACGGTGGCACCATATATTTT,CASSLLTNGGTIYF
TRBJ2-7,.,TRBV20-1,.,TGCAGTGCTAGAGCAGTGTACGAGCAGTACTTC,CSARAVYEQYF
TRBJ2-2,.,TRBV28,.,TGTGCCAGCACCCCGTTCACCGGGGAGCTGTTTTTT,CASTPFTGELFF
TRBJ1-3,few,TRBV14,.,TGTGCCAGCAGCCAAGCGGGGTACACCATATATTTT,CASSQAGYTIYF
TRBJ1-1,.,TRBV7-2,.,TGTGCCAGCAGCCTGGGACCGCAGAACACTGAAGCTTTCTTT,CASSLGPQNTEAFF
TRBJ1-5,few,TRBV19,TRBD1,TGTGCCAGTAGTTCCCCGGACAGGGGCAGCAATCAGCCCCAGCATTTT,CASSSPDRGSNQPQHF
TRBJ1-3,.,TRBV2,.,TGTGCCAGCAGTGTTTATAGGGGAAACACCATATATTTT,CASSVYRGNTIYF
TRBJ2-7,.,TRBV19,.,TGTGCCAGTCAGGACAGCTCCTACGAGCAGTACTTC,CASQDSSYEQYF
TRBJ1-1,.,TRBV6-5,.,TGTGCCAGCAGTTACGAGGAGAACACTGAAGCTTTCTTT,CASSYEENTEAFF
TRBJ1-1,.,TRBV29-1,.,TGCAGCGTTGGTTCCAGGGCAGGCACTGAAGCTTTCTTT,CSVGSRAGTEAFF
TRBJ1-3,few,TRBV5-1,TRBD1,TGCGCCAGCAGCCCGACAGGGGACTCTGGAAACACCATATATTTT,CASSPTGDSGNTIYF
TRBJ1-1,.,TRBV29-1,TRBD1,TGCAGCGTTGAAGGGACAGGGAACACTGAAGCTTTCTTT,CSVEGTGNTEAFF
TRBJ1-5,few,TRBV2,.,TGTGCCAGCACCGCCGAGAGCAATCAGCCCCAGCATTTT,CASTAESNQPQHF
TRBJ2-4,.,TRBV9,.,TGTGCCAGCAGCGTAGGTGCCTTAGCCAAAAACATTCAGTACTTC,CASSVGALAKNIQYF
TRBJ1-1,once,TRBV28,.,TGTGCCAGCATTGGGGACTCGACGAATGAAGCTTTCTTT,CASIGDSTNEAFF
TRBJ1-3,.,TRBV6-5,.,TGTGCCAGCAGCGGGGCAGCCACTCCCGGAAACACCATATATTTT,CASSGAATPGNTIYF
TRBJ1-3,.,TRBV7-2,TRBD1,TGTGCCAGCAGCTCTAGACAGGGGCCAGGAAACACCATATATTTT,CASSSRQGPGNTIYF
TRBJ2-7,.,TRBV19,.,TGTGCCAGTAGTTTCCAGGGTTCCTACGAGCAGTACTTC,CASSFQGSYEQYF
TRBJ2-5,.,TRBV19,.,TGTGCCAGTAGTCTCCTAATGGAGCGGGAGACCCAGTACTTC,CASSLLMERETQYF
TRBJ2-6,few,TRBV19,TRBD1,TGTGCCAGTAGTATTGTGACAGGGGGCTCTGGGGCCAACGTCCTGACTTTC,CASSIVTGGSGANVLTF
TRBJ1-6,.,TRBV30,.,TGTGCCTGGACGGCCGGATTTAATTCACCCCTCCACTTT,CAWTAGFNSPLHF
TRBJ2-2,.,TRBV28,TRBD2,TGTGCCAGCAGTCCTAGCGGGAGTATAAGATACGGGGAGCTGTTTTTT,CASSPSGSIRYGELFF